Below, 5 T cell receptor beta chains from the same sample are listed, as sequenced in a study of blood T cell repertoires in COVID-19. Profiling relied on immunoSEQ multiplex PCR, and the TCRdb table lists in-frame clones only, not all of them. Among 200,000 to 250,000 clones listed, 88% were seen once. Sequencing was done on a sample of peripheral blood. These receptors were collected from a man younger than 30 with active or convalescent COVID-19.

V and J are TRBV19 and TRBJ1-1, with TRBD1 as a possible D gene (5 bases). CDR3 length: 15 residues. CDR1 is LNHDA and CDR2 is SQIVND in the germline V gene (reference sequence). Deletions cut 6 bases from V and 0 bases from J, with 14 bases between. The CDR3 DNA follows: TGTGCCAGTAGAGGCAGGGCCGACGTGAACACTGAAGCTTTCTTT. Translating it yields CASRGRADVNTEAFF.

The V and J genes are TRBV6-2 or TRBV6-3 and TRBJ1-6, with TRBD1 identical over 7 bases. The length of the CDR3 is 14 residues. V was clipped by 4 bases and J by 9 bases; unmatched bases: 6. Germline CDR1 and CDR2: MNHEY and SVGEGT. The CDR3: CASSFNRGGSPLHF. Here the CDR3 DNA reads TGTGCCAGCAGTTTCAACAGGGGTGGTTCACCCCTCCACTTT.

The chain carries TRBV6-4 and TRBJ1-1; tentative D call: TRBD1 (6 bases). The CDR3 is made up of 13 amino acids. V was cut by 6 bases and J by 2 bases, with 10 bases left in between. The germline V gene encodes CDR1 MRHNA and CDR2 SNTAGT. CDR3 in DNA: TGTGCCAGCAGACAGGGCCCCAACACTGAAGCTTTCTTT. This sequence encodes CASRQGPNTEAFF.

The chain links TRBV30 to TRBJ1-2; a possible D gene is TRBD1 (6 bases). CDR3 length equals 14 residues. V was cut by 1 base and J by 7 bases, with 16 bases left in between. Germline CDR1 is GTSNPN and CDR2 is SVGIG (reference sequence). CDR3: CAWSDTWGRGGYTF. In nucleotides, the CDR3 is TGTGCCTGGAGTGACACATGGGGGCGCGGTGGCTACACCTTC.

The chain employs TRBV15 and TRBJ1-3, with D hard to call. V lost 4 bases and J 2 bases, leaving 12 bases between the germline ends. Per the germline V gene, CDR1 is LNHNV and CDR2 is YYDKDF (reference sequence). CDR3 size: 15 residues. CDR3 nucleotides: TGTGCCACCAGCAAGAGCGCGTTTGCTGGAAACACCATATATTTT. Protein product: CATSKSAFAGNTIYF.